This is a list of T cell receptor beta chains from one sample in a study of cytomegalovirus exposure and HLA in healthy donors. TCRdb keeps only in-frame clones here, not all; method: immunoSEQ multiplex PCR. The sample includes about 120,000 clones, around 85% of them seen just once. The sample was PBMCs. Receptors were obtained from a man aged 25-45 years in good health and CMV-seronegative. The CDR3 runs from the conserved cysteine through the conserved F or W. Each record gives: CDR3 length, V gene, CDR3 protein.

15 | TRBV6-5 | CASSYPGTSYNEQFF
14 | TRBV7-2 | CASSLGSGGNTIYF
16 | TRBV6-1 | CASSEGVSGWSYEQYF
15 | TRBV6-1 | CASRDRGATNEKLFF
15 | TRBV27 | CASSLDRTSTDTQYF
11 | TRBV7-2 | CASSPAYEQYF
15 | TRBV27 | CASSNRQGLQETQYF
15 | TRBV4-2 | CASSLSRNTNEKLFF
13 | TRBV27 | CASSPSRGTEAFF
20 | TRBV28 | CASSLLAALYQGKDNSPLHF
14 | TRBV2 | CASTPITSSYEQYF
15 | TRBV12-5 | CASGLSHRAAQPQHF
13 | TRBV9 | CASSAQGRETQYF
16 | TRBV6-4 | CASRQQKTGAGNTIYF
15 | TRBV28 | CARLGGREDTGELFF
16 | TRBV5-6 | CASSFVGDTSPYEQYF
15 | TRBV7-9 | CASSLSGVEGQPQHF
12 | TRBV30 | CAWGDTYTEAFF
16 | TRBV7-9 | CASSLGGGGGPETQYF
15 | TRBV28 | CASRGQGSSGNTIYF
16 | TRBV2 | CASSEAGTVSGEKLFF
14 | TRBV4-3 | CASSQGGQGEGYTF
14 | TRBV27 | CASSARGAVYGYTF
16 | TRBV5-5 | CASSPALRFSNQSQHF
15 | TRBV7-6 | CASSMGTSGGDTQYF
15 | TRBV7-8 | CASSLDGGSYNEQFF
14 | TRBV10-3 | CAITTGGGTGELFF
15 | TRBV7-9 | CASSLDNRGNTEAFF
19 | TRBV5-4 | CASSLSRGTGLLSGEKLFF
16 | TRBV4-1 | CASSQDPGRGGTEAFF
14 | TRBV10-2 | CASSAQGGNTEAFF
12 | TRBV19 | CASRGGSYEQYF
16 | TRBV7-7 | CASSGGTGGARETQYF